The 30 T cell receptor beta chains in this list originate from one sample, sequenced in a study of healthy donors' naive CD4 and CD8 T cells. A linear amplification protocol produced the TCR libraries from approximately 460 ng of total RNA. TCRdb redid the calling of the reads with MiXCR, one entry per CDR3 protein. This sample has 150,000 to 200,000 distinct CDR3 sequences, with under 85% found just once. Input material: naive CD4+ and CD8+ T cells sorted from blood, pooled from several donors. The receptors here all came from a pool of human donors in good health; the sample pools cells from several healthy donors.

The chain carries TRBV6-5 and TRBJ2-2; 7 nucleotides match TRBD2. CDR3 length: 17 residues. The V gene's germline CDR1 is MNHEY and CDR2 SVGAGI. V lost 4 bases and J lost 2; bases outside the gene matches: 10. The chain's CDR3 is CASSWASGAYNTGELFF. The CDR3 coding sequence is TGTGCCAGCAGTTGGGCTAGCGGCGCCTACAACACCGGGGAGCTGTTTTTT.

The chain uses TRBV29-1 and TRBJ1-2; D unresolved. In germline, CDR1 is SQVTM, CDR2 ANQGSEA. This CDR3 region has 13 residues. The ends were cut back, 4 bases at V and 5 bases at J, with 14 bases in the middle. The CDR3 loop reads CSVVPLQEYGYTF. CDR3 in DNA: TGCAGCGTTGTCCCTCTTCAGGAGTATGGCTACACCTTC. The variable domain in full, completed from reference TRBV29-1 and TRBJ1-2, reads SAVISQKPSRDICQRGTSLTIQCQVDSQVTMMFWYRQQPGQSLTLIATANQGSEATYESGFVIDKFPISRPNLTFSTLTVSNMSPEDSSIYLCSVVPLQEYGYTFGSGTRLTVV.

V gene TRBV6-5 combines with J gene TRBJ2-7; TRBD2 is a possible D gene (5 bases). Per germline, CDR1 MNHEY and CDR2 SVGAGI. The CDR3 is 15 residues long. V lost 4 bases to trimming and J lost 7 bases, with 20 bases between them. The CDR3 loop is CASSSSGSPGWEQYF. Here the CDR3 DNA reads TGTGCCAGCAGTTCCTCGGGCTCCCCGGGGTGGGAGCAGTACTTC.

This chain connects TRBV6-6 to TRBJ2-5; 10 bases agree with TRBD2. V dropped 2 bases and J dropped 4; count of bases not matched to a gene: 1. The CDR3 contains 14 residues. Germline V CDR1 and CDR2: MNHNY, SVGAGI (reference sequence). The CDR3 DNA reads TGTGCCAGCAGTTACGCTAGCGGGAGAGAGACCCAGTACTTC. It is translated as CASSYASGRETQYF.

V gene TRBV27 combines with J gene TRBJ2-7; the match to TRBD2 covers 10 bases. The V and J ends lost 5 bases and 5 bases, in that order; junction bases with no gene match: 12. Germline CDR1 MNHEY, CDR2 SMNVEV (reference sequence). This CDR3 has 16 amino acids. In DNA form, the CDR3 reads TGTGCCAGCAGTCGACCCCCTACAGCGGGAGGGAACGAGCAGTACTTC. Protein sequence: CASSRPPTAGGNEQYF.

The gene calls are TRBV20-1 and TRBJ2-1, with 9 nucleotides matching TRBD2. Losses at the gene ends were 0 bases for V and 10 bases for J; bases not matched to a gene: 10. Looked up from germline, CDR1 is DFQATT and CDR2 is SNEGSKA (reference sequence). This CDR3 has 15 residues. CDR3 nucleotides: TGCAGTGCTAGAGATCAGAGCGGGGGGTCGACGGAGCAGTTCTTC. This translates into CSARDQSGGSTEQFF.

J is TRBJ1-5 and V is TRBV27; 9 bases agree with TRBD1. CDR1 and CDR2 from the germline V gene are MNHEY and SMNVEV (reference sequence). The CDR3 totals 15 residues. V gave up 2 bases and J gave up 6 bases; unmatched junction bases: 5. CDR3 residues: CASSLTGQGIQPQHF. CDR3 in DNA: TGTGCCAGCAGTTTAACGGGACAGGGTATTCAGCCCCAGCATTTT.

The gene calls are TRBV12-3 or TRBV12-4 and TRBJ2-2; 7 bases agree with TRBD2. Losses at the gene ends were 8 bases for V and 7 bases for J; bases not matched to a gene: 10. CDR3 length: 14 residues. The CDR3 DNA is TGTGCCAGCCGATCGGGGGGTCCCCACGGGGAGCTGTTTTTT. Protein: CASRSGGPHGELFF.

The chain couples TRBV29-1 to TRBJ2-7, with 9 nucleotides matching TRBD1. The trim removed 2 bases at V and 6 bases at J, leaving 11 bases unmatched. This CDR3 comprises 15 residues. Germline CDR1 is SQVTM and CDR2 is ANQGSEA. As DNA, the CDR3 is TGCAGCGTTGAAAGTCGGGACAGGGCAATGGGCGAGCAGTACTTC. This sequence encodes CSVESRDRAMGEQYF.

This chain connects TRBV30 to TRBJ2-5, with D perhaps given as TRBD1 or TRBD2 (6 bases each). The CDR3 runs to 13 residues. Germline CDR1 and CDR2: GTSNPN and SVGIG (reference sequence). V lost 5 bases and J lost 4, with 14 bases in between. The CDR3 is CAWAGAGLETQYF. The CDR3 DNA sequence: TGTGCCTGGGCAGGGGCGGGGTTAGAGACCCAGTACTTC.

The chain combines TRBV6-6 with TRBJ1-2, with D possibly being TRBD1 (6 bases). V lost 5 bases, J lost 7 bases, and 23 bases lay in between. The CDR3 contains 16 residues. Germline lookup yields CDR1 MNHNY and CDR2 SVGAGI (reference sequence). CDR3 DNA sequence: TGTGCCAGCAGTCCCTCCGAGGGGGGCGCGAGTTCTGGCTACACCTTC. It translates to CASSPSEGGASSGYTF.

This sequence joins TRBV6-5 and TRBJ2-5; D ambiguous. Trimming pared 2 bases from V and 0 bases from J, leaving 13 bases between. The CDR3 spans 16 residues. Looked up from germline, CDR1 is MNHEY and CDR2 is SVGAGI. The chain's CDR3 is CASSYQVPGYQETQYF. DNA of the CDR3: TGTGCCAGCAGTTACCAGGTCCCAGGCTACCAAGAGACCCAGTACTTC.

The chain links TRBV19 to TRBJ1-5; 7 nucleotides line up with TRBD1. CDR3 length: 15 amino acids. V lost 5 bases and J lost 0; bases outside the gene matches: 4. Germline V CDR1 and CDR2: LNHDA, SQIVND (reference sequence). The CDR3 loop reads CASSPGQLSNQPQHF. As DNA, the CDR3 is TGTGCCAGTAGTCCGGGACAGCTTAGCAATCAGCCCCAGCATTTT.

This chain connects TRBV12-3 or TRBV12-4 to TRBJ1-6; 8 positions match TRBD1. The V segment lost 2 bases and the J segment 14 bases; nucleotides outside the gene matches: 8. This CDR3 has 14 amino acids. CDR3 in amino acids: CASSLQGADAALHF. In nucleotides, the CDR3 is TGTGCCAGCAGTTTACAGGGGGCGGACGCGGCCCTCCACTTT.

As DNA, the CDR3 is TGCAGCGGGTCACCGGGCGCAGGATCCTACGAGCAGTACTTC. Protein: CSGSPGAGSYEQYF. The chain carries TRBV29-1 and TRBJ2-7; D gene unclear. Germline values: CDR1 SQVTM, CDR2 ANQGSEA. This CDR3 has 14 residues. V dropped 7 bases and J dropped 1 base, with 17 bases sitting between them.

This clonotype was observed a handful of times. This sequence joins TRBV29-1 and TRBJ2-7; D could derive from TRBD1 or TRBD2 (5 bases each). The CDR3 covers 12 residues. With 4 bases removed from V and 2 bases from J, the gap between germline ends came to 9 bases. CDR1 and CDR2 from the germline V gene are SQVTM and ANQGSEA. The chain's CDR3 is CSVVGRAYEQYF. In DNA form, the CDR3 reads TGCAGCGTTGTGGGGCGGGCCTACGAGCAGTACTTC.

The chain is built from TRBV14 and TRBJ1-1; D perhaps matches TRBD1 (6 bases). V lost 2 bases, J lost 8 bases, and 12 bases lay in between. Germline CDR1 SGHDN, CDR2 FVKESK. This CDR3 is 13 amino acids long. In DNA form, the CDR3 reads TGTGCCAGCAGCCAACGGATCAGGGGCGAAGCTTTCTTT. It encodes CASSQRIRGEAFF.

This chain uses TRBV13 with TRBJ1-2; TRBD1 matches at 7 bases. CDR1 PRHDT and CDR2 FYEKMQ come from the germline V gene (reference sequence). This CDR3 region has 15 residues. Germline trimming cut 6 bases from V and 2 bases from J; bases unmatched to any gene: 9. The DNA for the CDR3 is TGTGCCAGCAGTCTACCCCCGGGACAGAACTATGGCTACACCTTC. Translation: CASSLPPGQNYGYTF. The full variable domain, completed using reference TRBV13 and TRBJ1-2, is AAGVIQSPRHLIKEKRETATLKCYPIPRHDTVYWYQQGPGQDPQFLISFYEKMQSDKGSIPDRFSAQQFSDYHSELNMSSLELGDSALYFCASSLPPGQNYGYTFGSGTRLTVV.

The CDR3 nucleotides read TGCAGCGTGTCAGGGGTAACTGAAGCTTTCTTT. Its translation: CSVSGVTEAFF. The chain joins TRBV29-1 to TRBJ1-1, with D possibly being TRBD1 (6 bases). The length of the CDR3 is 11 residues. Trimming took off 6 bases at V and 5 bases at J, with 10 bases between the two ends. Germline assignment: CDR1 SQVTM and CDR2 ANQGSEA.

The chain uses TRBV5-5 and TRBJ2-3; a possible D gene is TRBD1 (5 bases). The V end lost 2 bases, the J end lost 2 bases, and 12 bases lay between the germline ends. CDR3 length: 15 residues. Germline V gives CDR1 SGHKS, CDR2 YYEKEE (reference sequence). CDR3 DNA: TGTGCCAGCAGCTTATTAGCAGGGTTCACAGATACGCAGTATTTT. Amino acid sequence: CASSLLAGFTDTQYF.

This clonotype was recorded a few times. The J gene is TRBJ1-2, the V gene TRBV29-1; D may be TRBD1 (5 bases). Trimming removed 1 base at V and 7 bases at J, with 13 bases between. The CDR3 covers 13 residues. Germline V gives CDR1 SQVTM, CDR2 ANQGSEA. CDR3 residues: CSVEVGGFSGYTF. In DNA form, the CDR3 reads TGCAGCGTTGAAGTTGGGGGATTTAGTGGCTACACCTTC.

The rearrangement joins TRBV11-2 to TRBJ1-1, with unresolved D. Trimming took 1 base from V and 2 from J, leaving 11 bases between them. Germline V gene data show CDR1 as SGHAT and CDR2 as FQNNGV. This CDR3 is built from 15 residues. In DNA form, the CDR3 reads TGTGCCAGCAGCTTAGGTTGGGAAAGAAACACTGAAGCTTTCTTT. Translated, it gives CASSLGWERNTEAFF.

J is TRBJ2-1 and V is TRBV19; no clear D gene. CDR3 length: 16 amino acids. Per germline, CDR1 LNHDA and CDR2 SQIVND (reference sequence). V was cut by 7 bases and J by 0 bases, with 16 bases left in between. The DNA of the CDR3 is TGTGCCAGTACCTTGGGGTGGGGTAGCTCCTACAATGAGCAGTTCTTC. This translates into CASTLGWGSSYNEQFF.

The rearrangement links TRBV10-3 to TRBJ2-3; D is unresolved. Trimming pared 4 bases from V and 3 bases from J, leaving 2 bases between. CDR1 is ENHRY and CDR2 is SYGVKD in the germline V gene. The CDR3 extends over 11 amino acids. The CDR3 spells CAISGTDTQYF. DNA of the CDR3: TGTGCCATCAGTGGTACAGATACGCAGTATTTT.

This clonotype was picked up one time. Written as DNA, the CDR3 is TGTGCCAGCAGCTTGCGTCCTCCGAGCTCCTACAATGAGCAGTTCTTC. It specifies CASSLRPPSSYNEQFF. The V and J genes are TRBV5-6 and TRBJ2-1, with D unclear. V gave up 1 base and J gave up 0 bases, with 11 bases separating them. This CDR3 region has 16 residues. Germline values: CDR1 SGHDT, CDR2 YYEEEE.

This chain links TRBV29-1 with TRBJ2-3; either TRBD1 or TRBD2 may fit D (5 bases each). Looked up from germline, CDR1 is SQVTM and CDR2 is ANQGSEA. This CDR3 is 13 amino acids long. Trimming cost V 4 bases and J 5 bases, with 13 bases left between them. CDR3 DNA sequence: TGCAGCGTTGCCCGCAGGGAGTTAGATACGCAGTATTTT. It specifies CSVARRELDTQYF.

The J gene is TRBJ1-2, the V gene TRBV29-1; possibly TRBD1 for D (5 bases). The germline gives CDR1 SQVTM, CDR2 ANQGSEA. CDR3 length: 13 amino acids. V lost 4 bases to trimming and J lost 1 base, with 10 bases between them. CDR3 amino acids: CSVGQGINYGYTF. The DNA for the CDR3 is TGCAGCGTTGGGCAGGGAATTAACTATGGCTACACCTTC.

The chain links TRBV6-2 or TRBV6-3 to TRBJ2-7; maybe TRBD2 (5 bases). The CDR3 totals 13 residues. Germline V gives CDR1 MNHEY, CDR2 SVGEGT. The ends were cut back, 2 bases at V and 3 bases at J, with 8 bases in the middle. CDR3 residues: CASSYPGLYEQYF. DNA for the CDR3: TGTGCCAGCAGTTACCCCGGACTCTACGAGCAGTACTTC.

This clonotype has just a few counts. The V call is TRBV6-6, the J call TRBJ1-2; 7 nucleotides line up with TRBD1. The trim removed 0 bases at V and 4 bases at J, leaving 2 bases unmatched. The CDR3 is 14 residues long. Germline-derived CDR1 and CDR2 are MNHNY and SVGAGI (reference sequence). The CDR3 protein is CASSYSGTVYGYTF. The DNA of the CDR3 is TGTGCCAGCAGTTACTCCGGGACAGTCTATGGCTACACCTTC.

The chain is built from TRBV5-4 and TRBJ2-3; D is unclear. This CDR3 is built from 13 residues. V shed 4 bases and J shed 5 bases, with 11 bases lying between them. Germline V gives CDR1 SGHNT, CDR2 YYREEE (reference sequence). The CDR3: CASSLYKGDTQYF. The CDR3 DNA follows: TGTGCCAGCAGCCTCTATAAGGGAGATACGCAGTATTTT.